Below, 18 T cell receptor beta chains from the same sample are listed, as sequenced in a study of CD8 T cells in Susac syndrome (dated by TCRdb to between 2018 and 2020). Library creation used the immunoSEQ multiplex PCR assay. RNA was extracted using the RNeasy kit, and about 0.5 to 1 ug of the RNA was reverse transcribed with random hexamers. The raw public reads went through TCRdb reprocessing: fastp at Q25, MiXCR clone calling, in-frame beta chains kept. Here each entry gathers all rows of one CDR3 protein and keeps the most common genes and DNA. A total of over 120,000 distinct CDR3 sequences appear in this sample, around 93% of them only once. 0.14% of the sample lies in the top ten. Sequences were obtained from CD4+ T cells from PBMCs. The receptors come from a human donor with Susac syndrome.

The genes are TRBV12-3 or TRBV12-4 and TRBJ2-5; TRBD1 might be the D (5 bases). This CDR3 contains 13 residues. The germline V and J ends were trimmed by 10 bases and 5 bases, with 17 bases remaining between them. CDR3 residues: CATGGATRETQYF. CDR3 nucleotide sequence: TGTGCCACTGGTGGGGCCACGAGGGAGACCCAGTACTTC.

V and J are TRBV4-1 and TRBJ2-7; no clear D. Germline assignment: CDR1 MGHRA and CDR2 YSYEKL. V lost 1 base to trimming and J lost 1 base, with 11 bases between them. This CDR3 is 15 amino acids long. Here the CDR3 DNA reads TGCGCCAGCAGCCAAGGGTTCGCGAGGTCCTACGAGCAGTACTTC. Amino acid sequence: CASSQGFARSYEQYF.

The V call is TRBV20-1, the J call TRBJ2-3, with a tentative D call TRBD1 (6 bases). Germline loops: CDR1 DFQATT, CDR2 SNEGSKA (reference sequence). This CDR3 has 13 amino acids. Trimming shortened V by 6 bases and J by 2 bases, and 12 bases separated the two germline ends. For the CDR3, the DNA is TGCAGTGCCGAAGACAGGATCACAGATACGCAGTATTTT. Amino acids: CSAEDRITDTQYF.

This chain joins TRBV12-5 and TRBJ1-1; TRBD1 matches at 8 bases. Looked up from germline, CDR1 is LGHNT and CDR2 is FRNRAP. Trimming cost V 8 bases and J 4 bases; bases outside gene matches: 9. The CDR3 runs 14 residues. The CDR3 loop reads CASSRHRGGTEAFF. CDR3 coding DNA: TGTGCTAGTTCCAGGCACAGGGGGGGCACTGAAGCTTTCTTT. Supplemented by reference TRBV12-5 and TRBJ1-1, the full variable domain reads DARVTQTPRHKVTEMGQEVTMRCQPILGHNTVFWYRQTMMQGLELLAYFRNRAPLDDSGMPKDRFSAEMPDATLATLKIQPSEPRDSAVYFCASSRHRGGTEAFFGQGTRLTVV.

The genes are TRBV6-4 and TRBJ2-5; 11 bases match TRBD2. Germline CDR1 and CDR2: MRHNA and SNTAGT. The CDR3 covers 15 residues. The junction had 0 bases not matched to a gene; V was cut back by 2 bases and J by 1 base. As DNA, the CDR3 is TGTGCCAGCAGTGACGGGACTAGCGGCCAAGAGACCCAGTACTTC. Translated, it gives CASSDGTSGQETQYF.

The J gene is TRBJ2-7, the V gene TRBV2; TRBD1 is a possible D gene (5 bases). This CDR3 is 11 amino acids long. Trimming removed 10 bases at V and 3 bases at J, with 10 bases between. Germline V gives CDR1 SNHLY, CDR2 FYNNEI. The DNA for the CDR3 is TGTGCCATCCGTCAGGGCTACGAGCAGTACTTC. Protein: CAIRQGYEQYF. Together with reference TRBV2 and TRBJ2-7, the CDR3 gives the full variable domain: EPEVTQTPSHQVTQMGQEVILRCVPISNHLYFYWYRQILGQKVEFLVSFYNNEISEKSEIFDDQFSVERPDGSNFTLKIRSTKLEDSAMYFCAIRQGYEQYFGPGTRLTVT.

The V call is TRBV7-9, the J call TRBJ1-1; 7 positions agree with TRBD1. CDR3 size: 14 residues. After removal of 5 bases from V and 2 bases from J, the junction contained 5 bases not matched to a gene. Germline CDR1 and CDR2: SEHNR and FQNEAQ (reference sequence). Here the CDR3 reads CASSLQGSNTEAFF. The DNA for the CDR3 is TGTGCCAGCAGCCTACAGGGGAGCAACACTGAAGCTTTCTTT. Using reference TRBV7-9 and TRBJ1-1 for the parts outside the CDR3, the full variable domain is DTGVSQNPRHKITKRGQNVTFRCDPISEHNRLYWYRQTLGQGPEFLTYFQNEAQLEKSRLLSDRFSAERPKGSFSTLEIQRTEQGDSAMYLCASSLQGSNTEAFFGQGTRLTVV.

This chain's CDR3 is CACTTRGPYNEQFF. The CDR3 DNA reads TGTGCCTGTACCACTAGGGGCCCCTACAATGAGCAGTTCTTC. The chain uses TRBV30 and TRBJ2-1; D may be TRBD1 or TRBD2 (5 bases each). Trimming cost V 6 bases and J 2 bases, with 14 bases left between them. Germline CDR1 is GTSNPN and CDR2 is SVGIG (reference sequence). This CDR3 contains 14 residues. Variable domain in full (rest from reference TRBV30 and TRBJ2-1): SQTIHQWPATLVQPVGSPLSLECTVEGTSNPNLYWYRQAAGRGLQLLFYSVGIGQISSEVPQNLSASRPQDRQFILSSKKLLLSDSGFYLCACTTRGPYNEQFFGPGTRLTVL.

The CDR3 sequence is CSARGGYTF. DNA of the CDR3: TGCAGTGCTAGGGGTGGCTACACCTTC. V and J are TRBV20-1 and TRBJ1-2; no clear D. CDR1 and CDR2 from the germline V gene are DFQATT and SNEGSKA (reference sequence). The CDR3 loop spans 9 amino acids. V lost 3 bases, J lost 7 bases, and 3 bases lay in between.

In DNA, the CDR3 is TGTGCCAGCAGTTTAATGTCGAGGACTGAAGCTTTCTTT. Amino acids: CASSLMSRTEAFF. The chain employs TRBV12-3 or TRBV12-4 and TRBJ1-1; no clear D gene. The CDR3 totals 13 residues. The V gene lost 2 bases and the J gene lost 5 bases, with 9 bases spanning the gap.

V is TRBV12-2 and J is TRBJ1-1. TRBV12-2 is noted as a pseudogene. This CDR3 contains 12 residues. The CDR3 coding sequence is TGTGCAAGTCGATCCGGGGTCTATGAAGCTTTCTTT. It translates to CASRSGVYEAFF.

CDR3 coding DNA: TGCAGCGTATCTAGCGGGATGTTTAATGAGCAGTTCTTC. Its protein product is CSVSSGMFNEQFF. The J gene is TRBJ2-1, the V gene TRBV29-1, with 9 positions matching TRBD2. V shed 6 bases, J shed 7 bases, and the junction held 7 bases outside the gene matches. From germline, CDR1 is SQVTM and CDR2 ANQGSEA. The CDR3 runs 13 residues.

The chain uses TRBV6-5 and TRBJ1-2; maybe TRBD1 (6 bases). Germline V gene lookup returns CDR1 MNHEY and CDR2 SVGAGI. Trimming left V 0 bases short and J 3 bases short, with 14 bases between. The CDR3 covers 16 residues. CDR3 bases: TGTGCCAGCAGTTACTCGTCGGTGGGACAACACTATGGCTACACCTTC. This translates into CASSYSSVGQHYGYTF.

J is TRBJ2-1 and V is TRBV29-1; 9 bases match TRBD1. The CDR3 sequence is 11 residues long. Germline V CDR1 and CDR2: SQVTM, ANQGSEA. V lost 7 bases, J lost 7 bases, and 2 bases stayed unmatched. This CDR3 reads CSGDRGNEQFF. CDR3 DNA sequence: TGCAGCGGCGACAGGGGGAATGAGCAGTTCTTC.

This clonotype was recorded once. V gene TRBV30 combines with J gene TRBJ2-2; possible D gene TRBD1, 6 bases. Trimming removed 0 bases at V and 3 bases at J, with 11 bases between. Germline CDR1 GTSNPN, CDR2 SVGIG (reference sequence). The CDR3 runs 15 residues. CDR3 in amino acids: CAWSVQGWYTGELFF. The CDR3 DNA reads TGTGCCTGGAGTGTACAGGGCTGGTACACCGGGGAGCTGTTTTTT.

This clonotype was detected only once. This sequence joins TRBV12-3 or TRBV12-4 and TRBJ1-3; D unclear. Trimming took 8 bases from V and 1 from J, leaving 9 bases between them. This CDR3 is 13 amino acids long. CDR3 in DNA: TGTGCCAGCCACGGGCTGTCTGGAAACACCATATATTTT. This translates into CASHGLSGNTIYF.

This sequence joins TRBV30 and TRBJ2-5; 7 nucleotides align to TRBD1. V shed 0 bases and J 4 bases; nucleotides not matched to a gene: 2. This CDR3 is built from 13 residues. From germline, CDR1 is GTSNPN and CDR2 SVGIG (reference sequence). The CDR3, as DNA: TGTGCCTGGAGTGTACGACAGGGAGAGACCCAGTACTTC. Encoded protein: CAWSVRQGETQYF.

The DNA of the CDR3 is TGTGCCAGCTCAGTAGAGGGCTTTTCCTCCTATGGCTACACCTTC. It is translated as CASSVEGFSSYGYTF. This rearrangement joins TRBV18 to TRBJ1-2; D unclear. Germline CDR1 KGHSH, CDR2 LQKENI. V was shortened by 5 bases and J by 4 bases, with 17 bases between the two germline ends. The CDR3 has 15 amino acids.